This passage covers 27 T cell receptor beta chains from one sample sequenced in a study of molecular identifiers for immune sequencing clone quantification. One entry per CDR3 protein results from TCRdb running MiXCR on the PCR reads. The data hold 300,000 to 400,000 distinct CDR3 sequences, with about a fifth observed a single time. The sample taken for sequencing was naive CD8+ T cells from blood, with Jurkat cell RNA spiked in. Specified subset: FACS-sorted CD8+CD4-CCR7+CD45RA+ naive T cells. These receptors originate from a human donor in good health. Some libraries in this study had Jurkat cell RNA spiked in.

The sample holds many counts of this clonotype. The rearrangement links TRBV11-2 to TRBJ2-1; D is perhaps TRBD2 (5 bases). V lost 4 bases and J 6 bases, leaving 10 bases between the germline ends. The CDR3 totals 13 residues. Germline CDR1 SGHAT, CDR2 FQNNGV. Here the CDR3 reads CASSSDFRNEQFF. The CDR3 region has the DNA TGTGCCAGCAGCTCGGACTTTCGCAATGAGCAGTTCTTC.

The rearrangement links TRBV2 to TRBJ2-7; D may be TRBD1 (6 bases). Germline CDR1 and CDR2: SNHLY and FYNNEI. Trimming took off 1 base at V and 6 bases at J, with 16 bases between the two ends. The CDR3 sequence is 15 residues long. CDR3 region: CASSEGWQGKAEQYF. The CDR3 DNA reads TGTGCCAGCAGTGAAGGTTGGCAGGGGAAGGCCGAGCAGTACTTC. The full variable domain, completed using reference TRBV2 and TRBJ2-7, is EPEVTQTPSHQVTQMGQEVILRCVPISNHLYFYWYRQILGQKVEFLVSFYNNEISEKSEIFDDQFSVERPDGSNFTLKIRSTKLEDSAMYFCASSEGWQGKAEQYFGPGTRLTVT.

This clonotype was counted many times. J is TRBJ2-5 and V is TRBV7-9; 10 nucleotides match TRBD2. The J segment lost 2 bases and the V segment lost 5 bases, leaving 8 bases of the junction unmatched. Germline lookup yields CDR1 SEHNR and CDR2 FQNEAQ (reference sequence). The CDR3 has 16 amino acids. The CDR3 spells CASSISSGGGQETQYF. CDR3 coding DNA: TGTGCCAGCAGCATTTCTAGCGGGGGAGGTCAAGAGACCCAGTACTTC. Full variable domain (missing parts from reference TRBV7-9 and TRBJ2-5): DTGVSQNPRHKITKRGQNVTFRCDPISEHNRLYWYRQTLGQGPEFLTYFQNEAQLEKSRLLSDRFSAERPKGSFSTLEIQRTEQGDSAMYLCASSISSGGGQETQYFGPGTRLLVL.

In this sample, this clonotype turned up many times. J is TRBJ2-2 and V is TRBV12-3 or TRBV12-4; 11 bases match TRBD1. V shed 8 bases, J shed 6 bases, and the junction held 5 bases outside the gene matches. The CDR3 totals 14 residues. The CDR3 DNA sequence: TGTGCCAGCGACGGGACAGGGGGATCCGGGGAGCTGTTTTTT. Protein sequence: CASDGTGGSGELFF.

This clonotype was found many times. V and J are TRBV4-2 and TRBJ2-7; D uncertain. Trimming stripped 3 bases from V and 0 bases from J, with 15 bases between. CDR1 and CDR2 (germline): LGHNA, YNFKEQ. The CDR3 runs to 16 residues. CDR3: CASSQEQRPSSYEQYF. Here the CDR3 DNA reads TGTGCCAGCAGCCAGGAACAGAGACCGAGCTCCTACGAGCAGTACTTC.

This clonotype was observed at least ten times. This sequence joins TRBV2 and TRBJ1-2; the D gene is possibly TRBD1 (6 bases). The CDR3 runs to 15 residues. Germline CDR1 and CDR2: SNHLY and FYNNEI. Trimming stripped 8 bases from V and 0 bases from J, with 16 bases between. In DNA form, the CDR3 reads TGTGCCAGCGGAAGGGGGAACCCAGCTAACTATGGCTACACCTTC. Its protein product is CASGRGNPANYGYTF.

This clonotype was detected many times. V gene TRBV24-1 combines with J gene TRBJ1-2; perhaps TRBD1 as D (6 bases). The germline V gene has CDR1 KGHDR and CDR2 SFDVKD. Trimming removed 0 bases at V and 4 bases at J, with 11 bases between. The CDR3 spans 15 residues. The CDR3 DNA follows: TGTGCCACCAGTGATTTGAACGGGGGGGCCTATGGCTACACCTTC. The encoded protein is CATSDLNGGAYGYTF.

Ten or more counts support this clonotype. V is TRBV7-9 and J is TRBJ1-5, with unresolved D. Trimming shortened V by 1 base and J by 7 bases, and 11 bases separated the two germline ends. The germline gives CDR1 SEHNR, CDR2 FQNEAQ (reference sequence). The CDR3 runs to 14 residues. The CDR3, as DNA: TGTGCCAGCAGCTTAGTCGGTACGGCACAGCCCCAGCATTTT. This encodes CASSLVGTAQPQHF. The full variable domain, its missing parts supplied by reference TRBV7-9 and TRBJ1-5, is DTGVSQNPRHKITKRGQNVTFRCDPISEHNRLYWYRQTLGQGPEFLTYFQNEAQLEKSRLLSDRFSAERPKGSFSTLEIQRTEQGDSAMYLCASSLVGTAQPQHFGDGTRLSIL.

This clonotype was counted ten times or more. The rearrangement links TRBV2 to TRBJ2-7; 8 nucleotides line up with TRBD1. The length of the CDR3 is 15 residues. Germline values: CDR1 SNHLY, CDR2 FYNNEI. V lost 6 bases and J lost 6; bases outside the gene matches: 13. As DNA, the CDR3 is TGTGCCAGCAGGGACCGGGACAGGTCCTACCGCGAGCAGTACTTC. It yields the protein CASRDRDRSYREQYF.

This clonotype was detected ten times or more. The chain combines TRBV20-1 with TRBJ2-1, with D possibly being TRBD1 or TRBD2 (5 bases each). The CDR3 totals 18 residues. The germline V gene has CDR1 DFQATT and CDR2 SNEGSKA (reference sequence). V was clipped by 5 bases and J by 0 bases, with 23 bases between them. The DNA of the CDR3 is TGCAGTGCTCCGGCCCGGGACCTCCAACCCAGCTCCTACAATGAGCAGTTCTTC. The encoded protein is CSAPARDLQPSSYNEQFF.

The chain links TRBV4-1 to TRBJ2-7; TRBD1 is a possible D gene (6 bases). The germline gives CDR1 MGHRA, CDR2 YSYEKL. The CDR3 is 15 residues long. Trimming left V 0 bases short and J 2 bases short, with 11 bases between. The CDR3 here is CASSQERTETYEQYF. The CDR3 bases are TGCGCCAGCAGCCAAGAGAGGACAGAAACCTACGAGCAGTACTTC.

This clonotype was detected a few times. V and J are TRBV10-2 and TRBJ2-7; 12 nucleotides line up with TRBD2. Trimming cost V 6 bases and J 3 bases; bases outside gene matches: 6. The CDR3 runs to 15 residues. CDR1 is WSHSY, CDR2 SAAADI, per germline. This CDR3 is CASSPTSGGHYEQYF. CDR3 nucleotide sequence: TGCGCCAGCAGCCCGACTAGCGGGGGCCACTACGAGCAGTACTTC.

This clonotype showed up just once. The CDR3 end shows no conserved phenylalanine or tryptophan, and so a read error is likely. The V call is TRBV4-3, the J call TRBJ1-1, with D tentatively TRBD1 (6 bases). Trimming pared 4 bases from V and 6 bases from J, leaving 18 bases between. The CDR3 is 15 residues long. The germline V gene encodes CDR1 LGHNA and CDR2 YSLEER. This CDR3 is CASSLDRTGMAEAFV. The CDR3, as DNA: TGCGCCAGCAGCCTCGACAGGACCGGAATGGCTGAAGCTTTCGTT.

This clonotype was seen at least ten times. The chain recombines TRBV19 with TRBJ1-5; 7 nucleotides align to TRBD1. The CDR3 covers 16 residues. In germline, CDR1 is LNHDA, CDR2 SQIVND (reference sequence). V trimming: 3 bases; J trimming: 7 bases; junction bases outside the gene matches: 12. In DNA, the CDR3 is TGTGCCAGTAGTATTGTCGGAGGGGGCGAGATCCAGCCCCAGCATTTT. It encodes CASSIVGGGEIQPQHF.

V gene TRBV4-3 combines with J gene TRBJ2-7; maybe TRBD1 (5 bases). This CDR3 region has 15 residues. Germline-derived CDR1 and CDR2 are LGHNA and YSLEER. V was pared by 6 bases and J by 0 bases, with 15 bases between. The CDR3 sequence: CASSGAVGRSYEQYF. For the CDR3, the DNA is TGCGCCAGCAGTGGGGCAGTAGGGCGCTCCTACGAGCAGTACTTC.

This clonotype was counted at least ten times. The chain recombines TRBV5-8 with TRBJ2-5, with 10 bases fitting TRBD1. V was clipped by 3 bases and J by 4 bases; unmatched bases: 3. CDR3 length equals 14 residues. Per germline, CDR1 SGHTS and CDR2 YDEGEE. The CDR3 DNA reads as TGTGCCAGCAGCTGGGGGACAGGGGTAGAGACCCAGTACTTC. This translates into CASSWGTGVETQYF.

This clonotype was picked up many times. The rearrangement uses TRBV2 and TRBJ2-1; D unresolved. The length of the CDR3 is 11 residues. V dropped 5 bases and J dropped 10 bases, with 9 bases sitting between them. Germline lookup yields CDR1 SNHLY and CDR2 FYNNEI. The chain's CDR3 is CASSKLEEQFF. In DNA form, the CDR3 reads TGTGCCAGCAGTAAACTGGAGGAGCAGTTCTTC.

There are many counts of this clonotype. The chain couples TRBV5-6 to TRBJ1-2; the match to TRBD1 covers 8 bases. Germline V lookup: CDR1 SGHDT, CDR2 YYEEEE. J lost 3 bases, V lost 3 bases, and 7 bases had no gene match. This CDR3 comprises 15 residues. CDR3 in DNA: TGTGCCAGCAGCTCCGGGACAGGTGCTCACTATGGCTACACCTTC. Its translation is CASSSGTGAHYGYTF.

In its sample, this clonotype was seen many times. The V and J genes are TRBV3-1 and TRBJ1-1, with TRBD1 matching 7 bases. V gave up 4 bases and J gave up 1 base; unmatched junction bases: 6. Germline assignment: CDR1 LGHDT and CDR2 YNNKEL (reference sequence). This CDR3 is 15 amino acids long. CDR3 loop: CASSPPGQENTEAFF. CDR3 bases: TGTGCCAGCAGCCCCCCCGGACAGGAGAACACTGAAGCTTTCTTT.

This clonotype occurred many times. The CDR3 DNA reads TGCAGCGTTAGGTCCGCACGGCAGCATGAAAAACTGTTTTTT. Its protein is CSVRSARQHEKLFF. This chain connects TRBV29-1 to TRBJ1-4; D unclear. Germline-derived CDR1 and CDR2 are SQVTM and ANQGSEA. This CDR3 comprises 14 residues. Between the trimmed V and J ends, which lost 5 bases and 6 bases, there was a span of 16 bases. Variable domain in full (rest from reference TRBV29-1 and TRBJ1-4): SAVISQKPSRDICQRGTSLTIQCQVDSQVTMMFWYRQQPGQSLTLIATANQGSEATYESGFVIDKFPISRPNLTFSTLTVSNMSPEDSSIYLCSVRSARQHEKLFFGSGTQLSVL.

Of note for this clonotype: A much bigger clone sits one base away, suggesting this may be a read error. V and J are TRBV28 and TRBJ2-3, with D perhaps matching TRBD1 or TRBD2 (5 bases each). CDR1 is MDHEN, CDR2 SYDVKM, per germline. This CDR3 is built from 16 residues. Trimming stripped 5 bases from V and 0 bases from J, with 15 bases between. The CDR3 nucleotides are TGTGCCAGCAGTGCCTCGGGACGTCTTAGCACAGATACGCAGTATTTT. Translated, it gives CASSASGRLSTDTQYF.

This clonotype was recorded many times. The chain carries TRBV15 and TRBJ2-3, with D perhaps being TRBD1 or TRBD2 (5 bases each). CDR3 length equals 17 residues. V lost 0 bases to trimming and J lost 4 bases, with 17 bases between them. Germline V lookup: CDR1 LNHNV, CDR2 YYDKDF (reference sequence). In nucleotides, the CDR3 is TGTGCCACCAGCAGAGACGAGGGGATGATTCTGTCAGATACGCAGTATTTT. Translation gives CATSRDEGMILSDTQYF.

With respect to this clonotype: At one of its ends the junction is not consistent with the germline gene, which may arise from a read error. The chain uses TRBV7-9 and TRBJ2-1, with 7 bases identical to TRBD1. The CDR3 is 16 residues long. Per the germline V gene, CDR1 is SEHNR and CDR2 is FQNEAQ (reference sequence). This chain's CDR3 is CASSQGDRELGNEQLF. The CDR3 DNA reads as TGTGCCAGCAGCCAAGGCGACAGGGAACTGGGCAATGAGCAGCTCTTC.

This clonotype turned up a few times. This chain connects TRBV6-5 to TRBJ2-1; 16 nucleotides align to TRBD2. Germline V CDR1 and CDR2: MNHEY, SVGAGI. Unmatched junction bases numbered 12, after V lost 6 bases and J lost 7 bases. This CDR3 is 18 amino acids long. Written as DNA, the CDR3 is TGTGCCAGCAGACCGGGACTAGCGGGAGGGCCGGTCGGTAATGAGCAGTTCTTC. Translated: CASRPGLAGGPVGNEQFF.

This clonotype was seen repeatedly, ten times or more. The chain carries TRBV20-1 and TRBJ2-7, with a possible D match to TRBD2 (6 bases). Germline V CDR1 and CDR2: DFQATT, SNEGSKA (reference sequence). Trimming pared 5 bases from V and 4 bases from J, leaving 15 bases between. The CDR3 consists of 13 residues. The CDR3 DNA reads TGCAGTGCTCCCGGGACGGGACTTTACGAGCAGTACTTC. Its translation is CSAPGTGLYEQYF.

This clonotype was found a few times. V usage is TRBV6-6 and J usage is TRBJ2-3; 7 nucleotides align to TRBD2. The germline V gene has CDR1 MNHNY and CDR2 SVGAGI (reference sequence). The V gene end was trimmed by 2 bases and the J gene end by 4 bases; junction bases not matched to a gene: 15. The CDR3 consists of 18 residues. CDR3 residues: CASSYVRLAYTSADTQYF. CDR3 coding DNA: TGTGCCAGCAGTTACGTTAGACTAGCCTACACTTCGGCAGATACGCAGTATTTT.

The table lists this clonotype with many counts. The V and J genes are TRBV19 and TRBJ1-2, with D tentatively TRBD1 (6 bases). The ends were cut back, 5 bases at V and 5 bases at J, with 18 bases in the middle. The CDR3 runs to 15 residues. Germline V gene sequence: CDR1 LNHDA, CDR2 SQIVND (reference sequence). CDR3 nucleotide sequence: TGTGCCAGTAGTCTCACGGCCGGGACACCATATGGCTACACCTTC. It translates to CASSLTAGTPYGYTF.